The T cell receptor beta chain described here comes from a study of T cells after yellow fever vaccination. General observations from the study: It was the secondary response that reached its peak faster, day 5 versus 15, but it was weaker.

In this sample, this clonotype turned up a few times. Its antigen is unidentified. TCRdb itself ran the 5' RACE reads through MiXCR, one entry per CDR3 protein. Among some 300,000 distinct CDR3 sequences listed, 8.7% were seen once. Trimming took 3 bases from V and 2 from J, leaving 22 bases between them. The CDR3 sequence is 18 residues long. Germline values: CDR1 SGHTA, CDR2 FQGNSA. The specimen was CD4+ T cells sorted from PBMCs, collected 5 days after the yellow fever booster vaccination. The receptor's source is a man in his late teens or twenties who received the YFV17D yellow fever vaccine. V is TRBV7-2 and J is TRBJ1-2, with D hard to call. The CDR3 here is CASSLSVWGVRGNYGYTF. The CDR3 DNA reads TGTGCCAGCAGCTTGAGTGTTTGGGGTGTGCGAGGGAACTATGGCTACACCTTC.